The 9 T cell receptor beta chains in this list originate from one sample, sequenced in a study of molecular identifiers for immune sequencing clone quantification. TCRdb reprocessed the PCR reads via MiXCR and lists one record per CDR3 protein. The sample consists of approximately 500,000 distinct CDR3 sequences, under 30% of them appearing once. Input material: naive CD8+ T cells from blood, with Jurkat cell RNA spiked in. Subset indicated: FACS-sorted CD8+CD4-CCR7+CD45RA+ naive T cells. The source of these receptors is a human donor in good health. Some libraries in this study had Jurkat cell RNA spiked in.

V gene TRBV9 combines with J gene TRBJ2-5; 7 nucleotides align to TRBD2. The CDR3 is 16 amino acids. In germline, CDR1 is SGDLS, CDR2 YYNGEE. The junction had 9 bases not matched to a gene; V was cut back by 2 bases and J by 2 bases. The CDR3 sequence: CASSVGEGTGQETQYF. The CDR3 DNA sequence: TGTGCCAGCAGCGTCGGGGAGGGGACGGGACAAGAGACCCAGTACTTC. The full variable domain, with the rest looked up from reference TRBV9 and TRBJ2-5, is DSGVTQTPKHLITATGQRVTLRCSPRSGDLSVYWYQQSLDQGLQFLIQYYNGEERAKGNILERFSAQQFPDLHSELNLSSLELGDSALYFCASSVGEGTGQETQYFGPGTRLLVL.

This clonotype showed up just a few times. This chain uses TRBV6-6 with TRBJ1-2; D remains unclear. Trimming removed 0 bases from V and 1 base from J, with 15 bases in between. The CDR3 runs 17 residues. In germline, CDR1 is MNHNY, CDR2 SVGAGI (reference sequence). CDR3 bases: TGTGCCAGCAGTTACTCGAAGTTGCGCTTCGATAACTATGGCTACACCTTC. It encodes CASSYSKLRFDNYGYTF.

This clonotype turned up a few times. This chain links TRBV2 with TRBJ2-3; no clear D gene. In germline, CDR1 is SNHLY, CDR2 FYNNEI. V was clipped by 2 bases and J by 5 bases, with 8 bases between them. The CDR3 has 13 amino acids. CDR3 DNA sequence: TGTGCCAGCAGTGAAATGATGGTAGATACGCAGTATTTT. Protein sequence: CASSEMMVDTQYF.

A remark on this clonotype: One junction end disagrees with the germline gene, perhaps due to a read error. The chain has TRBV27 and TRBJ2-4; D uncertain. The CDR3 runs 13 residues. Germline-derived CDR1 and CDR2 are MNHEY and SMNVEV (reference sequence). The CDR3 reads CASSLQAKNTQYF. The CDR3 DNA reads TGTGCCAGCAGTCTCCAAGCCAAAAACACTCAGTACTTC.

Turning to this clonotype: No conserved phenylalanine or tryptophan ends this CDR3, so it is likely a read error. The gene calls are TRBV6-5 and TRBJ2-2; possibly TRBD2 for D (5 bases). CDR1 MNHEY and CDR2 SVGAGI come from the germline V gene. The CDR3 is made up of 16 amino acids. Trimming cost V 0 bases and J 6 bases, with 14 bases left between them. DNA for the CDR3: TGTGCCAGCAGTTACTCGCCTAGCCACTCGGCCGGGGAGCTGTTTCTT. It is translated as CASSYSPSHSAGELFL.

V is TRBV18 and J is TRBJ1-2; D might be TRBD1 (6 bases). The CDR3 contains 17 residues. From germline, CDR1 is KGHSH and CDR2 LQKENI. V was cut by 1 base and J by 6 bases, with 21 bases left in between. This CDR3 is CASSPLGGAEPDHGYTF. DNA of the CDR3: TGTGCCAGCTCACCACTGGGGGGGGCCGAACCAGATCATGGCTACACCTTC.

The V gene is TRBV3-1, the J gene TRBJ2-4; D might be TRBD1 (5 bases). The germline gives CDR1 LGHDT, CDR2 YNNKEL (reference sequence). Trimming shortened V by 2 bases and J by 3 bases, and 23 bases separated the two germline ends. This CDR3 comprises 19 residues. The CDR3 sequence is CASSQKMIDRPLVKNIQYF. For the CDR3, the DNA is TGTGCCAGCAGCCAAAAGATGATCGACAGACCTCTAGTCAAAAACATTCAGTACTTC.

V is TRBV19 and J is TRBJ2-2; 8 nucleotides align to TRBD2. This CDR3 is built from 15 residues. With 6 bases clipped from V and 5 bases from J, the junction kept 8 bases outside the gene matches. Germline CDR1 reads LNHDA; CDR2 reads SQIVND (reference sequence). The CDR3 nucleotides read TGTGCCAGTAGGACCGGGACTAGAGGAACCGGGGAGCTGTTTTTT. Its translation is CASRTGTRGTGELFF.

This sequence joins TRBV24-1 and TRBJ2-1, with D perhaps matching TRBD2 (6 bases). Per germline, CDR1 KGHDR and CDR2 SFDVKD. There are 15 residues in the CDR3. V shed 5 bases and J shed 9 bases, with 19 bases lying between them. The CDR3 loop reads CATSAQGREVGEQFF. CDR3 DNA: TGTGCCACCAGTGCCCAGGGCAGGGAGGTGGGTGAGCAGTTCTTC.